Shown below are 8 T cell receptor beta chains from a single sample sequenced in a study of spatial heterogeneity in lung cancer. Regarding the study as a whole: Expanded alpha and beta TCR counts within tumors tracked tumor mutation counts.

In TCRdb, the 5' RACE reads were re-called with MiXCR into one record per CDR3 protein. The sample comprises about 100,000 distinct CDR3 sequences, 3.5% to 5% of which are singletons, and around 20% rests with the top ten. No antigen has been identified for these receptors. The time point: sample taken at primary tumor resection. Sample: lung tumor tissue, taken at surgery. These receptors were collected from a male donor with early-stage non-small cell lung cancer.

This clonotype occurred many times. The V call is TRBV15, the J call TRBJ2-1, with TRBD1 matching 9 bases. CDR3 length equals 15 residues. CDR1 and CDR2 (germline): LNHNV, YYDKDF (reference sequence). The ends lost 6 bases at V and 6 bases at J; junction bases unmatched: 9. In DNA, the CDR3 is TGTGCCACCAGTGGCCCGGGACAGGGCGTCAATGAGCAGTTCTTC. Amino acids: CATSGPGQGVNEQFF.

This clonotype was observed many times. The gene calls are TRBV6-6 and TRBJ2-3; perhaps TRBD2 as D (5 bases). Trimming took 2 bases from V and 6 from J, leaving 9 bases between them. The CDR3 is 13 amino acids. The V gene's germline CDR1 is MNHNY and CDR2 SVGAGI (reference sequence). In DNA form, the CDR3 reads TGTGCCAGCAGTTACGCGGGCGAGGATACGCAGTATTTT. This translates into CASSYAGEDTQYF.

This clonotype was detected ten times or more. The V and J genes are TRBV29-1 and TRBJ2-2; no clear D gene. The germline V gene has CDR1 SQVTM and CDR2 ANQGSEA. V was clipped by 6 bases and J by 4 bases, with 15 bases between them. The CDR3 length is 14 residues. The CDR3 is CSVDLGAPTGELFF. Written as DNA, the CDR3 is TGCAGCGTGGACCTAGGTGCTCCCACCGGGGAGCTGTTTTTT.

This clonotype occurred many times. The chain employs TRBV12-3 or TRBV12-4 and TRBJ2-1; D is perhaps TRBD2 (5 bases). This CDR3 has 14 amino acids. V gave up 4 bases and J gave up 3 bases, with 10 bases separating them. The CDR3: CASSSNDYYNEQFF. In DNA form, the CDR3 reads TGTGCCAGCAGTTCGAACGACTACTACAATGAGCAGTTCTTC.

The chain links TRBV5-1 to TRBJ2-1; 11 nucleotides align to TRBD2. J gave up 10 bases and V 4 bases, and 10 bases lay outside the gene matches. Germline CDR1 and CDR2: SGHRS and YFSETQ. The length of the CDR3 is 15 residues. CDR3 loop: CASSPPLAGEEEQFF. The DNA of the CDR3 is TGCGCCAGCAGCCCCCCACTAGCGGGAGAAGAGGAGCAGTTCTTC.

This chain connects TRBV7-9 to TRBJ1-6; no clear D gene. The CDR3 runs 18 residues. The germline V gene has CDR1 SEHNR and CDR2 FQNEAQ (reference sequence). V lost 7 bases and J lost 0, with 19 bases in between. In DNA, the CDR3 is TGTGCCAGCAACATTGAATGGGAAATGAGCTCCTATAATTCACCCCTCCACTTT. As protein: CASNIEWEMSSYNSPLHF. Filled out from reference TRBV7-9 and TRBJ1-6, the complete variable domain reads DTGVSQNPRHKITKRGQNVTFRCDPISEHNRLYWYRQTLGQGPEFLTYFQNEAQLEKSRLLSDRFSAERPKGSFSTLEIQRTEQGDSAMYLCASNIEWEMSSYNSPLHFGNGTRLTVT.

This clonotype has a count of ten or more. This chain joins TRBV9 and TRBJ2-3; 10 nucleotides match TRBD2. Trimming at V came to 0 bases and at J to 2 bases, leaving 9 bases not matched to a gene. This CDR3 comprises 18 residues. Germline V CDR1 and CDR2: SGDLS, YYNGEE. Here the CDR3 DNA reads TGTGCCAGCAGCGTAGCGGCTAGCGGGAGCTGGCTCACAGATACGCAGTATTTT. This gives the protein CASSVAASGSWLTDTQYF. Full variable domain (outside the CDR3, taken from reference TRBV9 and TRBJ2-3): DSGVTQTPKHLITATGQRVTLRCSPRSGDLSVYWYQQSLDQGLQFLIQYYNGEERAKGNILERFSAQQFPDLHSELNLSSLELGDSALYFCASSVAASGSWLTDTQYFGPGTRLTVL.

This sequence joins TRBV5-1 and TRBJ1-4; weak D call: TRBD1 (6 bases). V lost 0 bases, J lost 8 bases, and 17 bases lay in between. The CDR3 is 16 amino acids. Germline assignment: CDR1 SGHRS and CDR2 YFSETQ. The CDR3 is CASSLALGGVLEKLFF. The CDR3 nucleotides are TGCGCCAGCAGCTTGGCCCTAGGGGGTGTGTTGGAAAAACTGTTTTTT.